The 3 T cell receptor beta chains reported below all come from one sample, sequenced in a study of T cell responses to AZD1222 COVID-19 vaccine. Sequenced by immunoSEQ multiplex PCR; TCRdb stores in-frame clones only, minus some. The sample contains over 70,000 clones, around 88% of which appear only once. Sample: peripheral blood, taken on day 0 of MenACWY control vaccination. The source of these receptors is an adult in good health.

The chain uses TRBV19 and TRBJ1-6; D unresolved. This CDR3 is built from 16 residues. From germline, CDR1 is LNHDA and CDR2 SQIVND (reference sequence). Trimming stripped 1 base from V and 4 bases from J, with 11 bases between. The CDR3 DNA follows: TGTGCCAGTAGTATAGGAAACAGCCTATATAATTCACCCCTCCACTTT. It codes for CASSIGNSLYNSPLHF.

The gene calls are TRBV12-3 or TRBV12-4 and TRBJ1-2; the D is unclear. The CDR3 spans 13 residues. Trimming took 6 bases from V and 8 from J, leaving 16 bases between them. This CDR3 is CASRSPARHGYTF. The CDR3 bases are TGTGCCAGCAGATCGCCGGCCAGGCACGGCTACACCTTC.

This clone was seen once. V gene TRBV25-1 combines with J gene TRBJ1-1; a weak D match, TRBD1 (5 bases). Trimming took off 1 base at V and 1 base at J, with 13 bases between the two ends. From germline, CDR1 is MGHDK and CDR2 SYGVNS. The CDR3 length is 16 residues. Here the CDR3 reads CASSEWGVTSNTEAFF. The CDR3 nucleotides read TGTGCCAGCAGTGAATGGGGGGTCACTTCGAACACTGAAGCTTTCTTT.